This TCR beta chain was profiled in a study of T cells in women clearing cervical HPV infection. The repertoire was sequenced with immunoSEQ multiplex PCR; TCRdb's copy has only in-frame clones and lacks some. This table lists approximately 49,000 clones. Germline V lookup: CDR1 SNHLY, CDR2 FYNNEI. V trimming: 4 bases; J trimming: 8 bases; junction bases outside the gene matches: 6. The CDR3 is 15 residues long. As to this clone: The read ends 3 residues early relative to the CDR3; the germline J gene fills the gap.

V and J are TRBV2 and TRBJ2-1; TRBD2 agrees at 12 bases. The sample consisted of blood buffy coat. The clonotype was recovered from a woman between 18 and 70 years old with a cervical HPV16 infection that either progressed to CIN3+ or cleared (not recorded which). Partial CDR3 DNA: TGTGCCAGCAGTGTGCGGACTAGCGGGACGTATGAG. Translated: CASSVRTSGTYE. In full, the CDR3 is CASSVRTSGTYEQFF.